These T cell receptor beta chains were read from a single sample in a study of control samples from healthy donors and cancer patients. Using immunoSEQ multiplex PCR, the repertoire was profiled, and TCRdb retains in-frame clones only, with some absent. This table has roughly 76,000 clones, approximately 93% appearing once. The sequenced sample was PBMCs. All receptors derive from a woman in her forties with lung cancer. CDR3s include the opening cysteine and the closing phenylalanine or tryptophan. Each record gives: clone size, V gene, J gene, D gene, CDR3 DNA, CDR3 protein. D genes are given only for firm matches. Not all rows give a size; the values are once, few, many and, for expanded clones, a class.

clone size: once
V gene: TRBV7-9
J gene: TRBJ1-4
D gene: TRBD1
CDR3 DNA: TGTGCCAGCAGTCGTACAGGGGTTTCGGGTGAAAAACTGTTTTTT
CDR3 protein: CASSRTGVSGEKLFF

clone size: NA
V gene: TRBV27
J gene: TRBJ2-3
D gene: NA
CDR3 DNA: TGTGCCAGCAGTCCCAGGGTTATCCCCTCCGTTGGCGAGATTCGTACGCAGTATTTT
CDR3 protein: CASSPRVIPSVGEIRTQYF

clone size: NA
V gene: TRBV2
J gene: TRBJ2-2
D gene: TRBD1
CDR3 DNA: TGTGCCAACGGACAGGGGGCGGACACCGGGGAGCTGTTTTTT
CDR3 protein: CANGQGADTGELFF

clone size: NA
V gene: TRBV28
J gene: TRBJ2-7
D gene: NA
CDR3 DNA: TGTGCCAGCAGTTCGCGAGGGATTACCTACGAGCAGTACTTC
CDR3 protein: CASSSRGITYEQYF

clone size: NA
V gene: TRBV5-1
J gene: TRBJ1-1
D gene: NA
CDR3 DNA: TGCGCCAGCAGCTTGGGAGGAGGGCGAAGCACTGAAGCTTTCTTT
CDR3 protein: CASSLGGGRSTEAFF

clone size: few
V gene: TRBV5-1
J gene: TRBJ1-6
D gene: NA
CDR3 DNA: TGCGCCAGCAGCTTGGTAGCGGACTATAATTCACCCCTCCACTTT
CDR3 protein: CASSLVADYNSPLHF

clone size: NA
V gene: TRBV30
J gene: TRBJ1-2
D gene: NA
CDR3 DNA: TGTGCCTGGAGTGTATATGGGGGGATCTATGGCTACACCTTC
CDR3 protein: CAWSVYGGIYGYTF

clone size: NA
V gene: TRBV6-5
J gene: TRBJ1-1
D gene: NA
CDR3 DNA: TGTGCCAGCAGTGACTCGGACATGAACACTGAAGCTTTCTTT
CDR3 protein: CASSDSDMNTEAFF

clone size: NA
V gene: TRBV7-9
J gene: TRBJ2-7
D gene: TRBD1
CDR3 DNA: TGTGCCAGCAGCCACCGGGACAGCTCCTACGAGCAGTACTTC
CDR3 protein: CASSHRDSSYEQYF

clone size: NA
V gene: TRBV3-1/TRBV3-2
J gene: TRBJ1-2
D gene: NA
CDR3 DNA: TGTGCCAGCAGCCAAGAGTGGACGGCTAACTATGGCTACACCTTC
CDR3 protein: CASSQEWTANYGYTF

clone size: NA
V gene: TRBV6-1
J gene: TRBJ2-5
D gene: NA
CDR3 DNA: TGTGCCAGCAGTGAATTATTTGGAGGGGCCGGGCAAGAGACCCAGTACTTC
CDR3 protein: CASSELFGGAGQETQYF

clone size: NA
V gene: TRBV2
J gene: TRBJ1-2
D gene: NA
CDR3 DNA: TGTGCCAGCAGTGTTACGGGGAGCGGCTACACCTTC
CDR3 protein: CASSVTGSGYTF

clone size: NA
V gene: TRBV19
J gene: TRBJ1-2
D gene: NA
CDR3 DNA: TGTGCCAGTAGTGCTGGACCCGCCCATGGCTACACCTTC
CDR3 protein: CASSAGPAHGYTF

clone size: NA
V gene: TRBV5-5
J gene: TRBJ2-7
D gene: NA
CDR3 DNA: TGTGCCAGCAGCTTGTCCAGAGCCTACGAGCAGTACTTC
CDR3 protein: CASSLSRAYEQYF

clone size: NA
V gene: TRBV18
J gene: TRBJ1-4
D gene: NA
CDR3 DNA: TGTGCCAGCTCACCGGACAGCTTTAATGAAAAACTGTTTTTT
CDR3 protein: CASSPDSFNEKLFF

clone size: NA
V gene: TRBV11-3
J gene: TRBJ2-5
D gene: NA
CDR3 DNA: TGTGCCAGCAGCCCGACAGGATTGGGGACCCAGTACTTC
CDR3 protein: CASSPTGLGTQYF

clone size: NA
V gene: TRBV7-2
J gene: TRBJ2-5
D gene: TRBD2
CDR3 DNA: TGTGCCAGCAGCCCAGGGGCGGGGGGGATTCAGTACCAAGAGACCCAGTACTTC
CDR3 protein: CASSPGAGGIQYQETQYF

clone size: NA
V gene: TRBV2
J gene: TRBJ1-5
D gene: NA
CDR3 DNA: TGTGCCAGCAGTGTGGGAAGAAATCAGCCCCAGCATTTT
CDR3 protein: CASSVGRNQPQHF

clone size: NA
V gene: TRBV12-3/TRBV12-4
J gene: TRBJ2-2
D gene: NA
CDR3 DNA: TGTGCCAGCAGTAGTGAGTACACCGGGGAGCTGTTTTTT
CDR3 protein: CASSSEYTGELFF

clone size: NA
V gene: TRBV7-7
J gene: TRBJ2-1
D gene: TRBD1
CDR3 DNA: TGTGCTAGCAGCCCCAGACAGGGTAGCTCCTACAATGAGCAGTTCTTC
CDR3 protein: CASSPRQGSSYNEQFF

clone size: once
V gene: TRBV18
J gene: TRBJ1-5
D gene: TRBD1
CDR3 DNA: TGTGCCAGCTCACGACAGGGGGCAGACCAGCCCCAGCATTTT
CDR3 protein: CASSRQGADQPQHF

clone size: NA
V gene: TRBV5-4
J gene: TRBJ1-1
D gene: NA
CDR3 DNA: TGTGCCAGCAGCCTTCTCGAGGGAACTGAAGCTTTCTTT
CDR3 protein: CASSLLEGTEAFF

clone size: few
V gene: TRBV28
J gene: TRBJ1-5
D gene: NA
CDR3 DNA: TGTGCCAGCACCCTTACCCCGGGGTTGGATCAGCCCCAGCATTTT
CDR3 protein: CASTLTPGLDQPQHF

clone size: NA
V gene: TRBV27
J gene: TRBJ1-6
D gene: TRBD1
CDR3 DNA: TGTGCCAGCAGTCTGACAGGGAGGAATTCACCCCTCCACTTT
CDR3 protein: CASSLTGRNSPLHF

clone size: NA
V gene: TRBV19
J gene: TRBJ1-5
D gene: TRBD1
CDR3 DNA: TGTGCCAGTAGTAAGGAGACAGGGCAGGATCAGCCCCAGCATTTT
CDR3 protein: CASSKETGQDQPQHF

clone size: NA
V gene: TRBV7-9
J gene: TRBJ1-6
D gene: NA
CDR3 DNA: TGTGCCAGCAGCTCTCCAAGGGGGAAACCGAGCTCCTATAATTCACCCCTCCACTTT
CDR3 protein: CASSSPRGKPSSYNSPLHF

clone size: NA
V gene: TRBV4-1
J gene: TRBJ1-1
D gene: NA
CDR3 DNA: TGCGCCAGCAGCCACCTAGGGGGAACTAACACTGAAGCTTTCTTT
CDR3 protein: CASSHLGGTNTEAFF

clone size: NA
V gene: TRBV28
J gene: TRBJ2-7
D gene: NA
CDR3 DNA: TGTGCCAGCAGACAGGGTTACGAGCAGTACTTC
CDR3 protein: CASRQGYEQYF

clone size: NA
V gene: TRBV7-9
J gene: TRBJ2-1
D gene: TRBD1
CDR3 DNA: TGTGCCAGCAGCCATCCAGGACAGGGGGCCTACGAGCAGTTCTTC
CDR3 protein: CASSHPGQGAYEQFF

clone size: few
V gene: TRBV3-1/TRBV3-2
J gene: TRBJ1-2
D gene: NA
CDR3 DNA: TGTGCCAGCAGCCAAGAAGGGATAGGCTACACCTTC
CDR3 protein: CASSQEGIGYTF

clone size: NA
V gene: TRBV2
J gene: TRBJ1-4
D gene: TRBD1
CDR3 DNA: TGTGCCAGCACTCCTCAGGGGGCATACGAAAAACTGTTTTTT
CDR3 protein: CASTPQGAYEKLFF

clone size: NA
V gene: TRBV9
J gene: TRBJ1-6
D gene: NA
CDR3 DNA: TGTGCCAGCAGCGTAGGGGTGGGGATTAATTCACCCCTCCACTTT
CDR3 protein: CASSVGVGINSPLHF

clone size: NA
V gene: TRBV6-6
J gene: TRBJ1-5
D gene: NA
CDR3 DNA: TGTGCCAGCAGTTACTCTCTGACGGGCGGTCAGCCCCAGCATTTT
CDR3 protein: CASSYSLTGGQPQHF

clone size: NA
V gene: TRBV5-6
J gene: TRBJ1-2
D gene: NA
CDR3 DNA: TGTGCCAGCAGCTTACAGGATAACTATGGCTACACCTTC
CDR3 protein: CASSLQDNYGYTF

clone size: NA
V gene: TRBV6-2/TRBV6-3
J gene: TRBJ1-5
D gene: NA
CDR3 DNA: TGTGCCAGCAGTTTGGGGGGGATCAATCAGCCCCAGCATTTT
CDR3 protein: CASSLGGINQPQHF

clone size: NA
V gene: TRBV10-1
J gene: TRBJ2-1
D gene: NA
CDR3 DNA: TGCGCCAGCAGTCCTCGGACAGCCTACAATGAGCAGTTCTTC
CDR3 protein: CASSPRTAYNEQFF

clone size: few
V gene: TRBV10-3
J gene: TRBJ1-1
D gene: NA
CDR3 DNA: TGTGCCATCACCAGTATCTTGAACACTGAAGCTTTCTTT
CDR3 protein: CAITSILNTEAFF

clone size: NA
V gene: TRBV7-8
J gene: TRBJ2-7
D gene: NA
CDR3 DNA: TGTGCCAGCAGCTTCCTCGGGAGCCCGGGGGAGCAGTACTTC
CDR3 protein: CASSFLGSPGEQYF

clone size: NA
V gene: TRBV4-2
J gene: TRBJ2-3
D gene: NA
CDR3 DNA: TGTGCCAGCAGGAGTACCGGGTGGCTGGAAGCCCACCCGTATTTT
CDR3 protein: CASRSTGWLEAHPYF

clone size: NA
V gene: TRBV7-3
J gene: TRBJ2-2
D gene: NA
CDR3 DNA: TGTGCCAGCAGCACGGGACTTTCCCCCGGGGAGCTGTTTTTT
CDR3 protein: CASSTGLSPGELFF

clone size: NA
V gene: TRBV4-1
J gene: TRBJ1-1
D gene: TRBD1
CDR3 DNA: TGCGCCAGCAGCCAAGTTCTGCGACAGGGGGACACTGAAGCTTTCTTT
CDR3 protein: CASSQVLRQGDTEAFF

clone size: NA
V gene: TRBV6-5
J gene: TRBJ1-2
D gene: NA
CDR3 DNA: TGTGCCAGCAGTTATAGTCTCCAGATCCAAAACTATGGCTACACCTTC
CDR3 protein: CASSYSLQIQNYGYTF

clone size: NA
V gene: TRBV19
J gene: TRBJ1-1
D gene: NA
CDR3 DNA: TGTGCCAGTGGAGGGGGGTTGAACACTGAAGCTTTCTTT
CDR3 protein: CASGGGLNTEAFF

clone size: NA
V gene: TRBV6-6
J gene: TRBJ1-1
D gene: NA
CDR3 DNA: TGTGCCAGCAGTTCGACAGTTGTGGCGGGTGAAGCTTTCTTT
CDR3 protein: CASSSTVVAGEAFF

clone size: NA
V gene: TRBV7-7
J gene: TRBJ2-1
D gene: NA
CDR3 DNA: TGTGCTAGCAGCTTAAATCAAGGGCGGAACAATGAGCAGTTCTTC
CDR3 protein: CASSLNQGRNNEQFF

clone size: NA
V gene: TRBV5-4
J gene: TRBJ1-1
D gene: NA
CDR3 DNA: TGTGCCAGCAGCACGCAAGGACCGAACACTGAAGCTTTCTTT
CDR3 protein: CASSTQGPNTEAFF

clone size: NA
V gene: TRBV6-2/TRBV6-3
J gene: TRBJ2-7
D gene: TRBD1
CDR3 DNA: TGTGCCAGCAGTTACGGGGACAGCCGGGCCTCCTACGAGCAGTACTTC
CDR3 protein: CASSYGDSRASYEQYF

clone size: few
V gene: TRBV7-9
J gene: TRBJ2-5
D gene: NA
CDR3 DNA: TGTGCCAGCAGCTTCCAAGAGACCCAGTACTTC
CDR3 protein: CASSFQETQYF

clone size: once
V gene: TRBV13
J gene: TRBJ1-1
D gene: TRBD1
CDR3 DNA: TGTGCCAGCAGCTCGAATTTCATTGGACAGGGGAACACTGAAGCTTTCTTT
CDR3 protein: CASSSNFIGQGNTEAFF

clone size: once
V gene: TRBV6-5
J gene: TRBJ2-7
D gene: NA
CDR3 DNA: TGTGCCAGCAGTTACAACGGGGAAAGCTACGAGCAGTACTTC
CDR3 protein: CASSYNGESYEQYF

clone size: once
V gene: TRBV2
J gene: TRBJ1-1
D gene: NA
CDR3 DNA: TGTGCCAGCAGCCCTCAATGGGGGGGGAACACTGAAGCTTTCTTT
CDR3 protein: CASSPQWGGNTEAFF

clone size: NA
V gene: TRBV2
J gene: TRBJ1-4
D gene: NA
CDR3 DNA: TGTGCCAGCAGTGAAGAGAAATCTAATGAAAAACTGTTTTTT
CDR3 protein: CASSEEKSNEKLFF

clone size: once
V gene: TRBV11-3
J gene: TRBJ1-1
D gene: NA
CDR3 DNA: TGTGCCAGCAGCTTGGAGACAGGGAACACTGAAGCTTTCTTT
CDR3 protein: CASSLETGNTEAFF

clone size: NA
V gene: TRBV7-8
J gene: TRBJ1-5
D gene: NA
CDR3 DNA: TGTGCCAGCAGACCGGGACCCCGATTTGGGGGCAATCAGCCCCAGCATTTT
CDR3 protein: CASRPGPRFGGNQPQHF

clone size: NA
V gene: TRBV7-2
J gene: TRBJ2-2
D gene: NA
CDR3 DNA: TGTGCCAGCAGCTTGGGGCAGTTCGCCGGGGAGCTGTTTTTT
CDR3 protein: CASSLGQFAGELFF